The next 28 T cell receptor beta chains were all read from a single sample in a study of T-cell reconstitution after alpha-beta-depleted transplantation in children. This sample's TCRbeta library carried unique molecular identifier barcodes. TCRdb independently ran MiXCR on the PCR reads; one entry per CDR3 protein. Of about 250,000 distinct CDR3 sequences listed, about 24% are singletons. Here the sequenced sample was PBMCs, mostly from graft donor cells, taken 360 days after TCRalphabeta/CD19-depleted stem cell transplant. The receptors were gathered from a female patient between 2 and 15 years old who had a stem cell transplant for congenital amegakaryocytic thrombocytopenia, so the T cells may come from the graft donor.

CDR3 amino acids: CAIGFSYEQYF. DNA of the CDR3: TGTGCCATCGGGTTTTCCTACGAGCAGTACTTC. The chain joins TRBV10-3 to TRBJ2-7; D remains unclear. CDR1 and CDR2 (germline): ENHRY, SYGVKD. Trimming stripped 8 bases from V and 1 base from J, with 6 bases between. This CDR3 has 11 amino acids.

This clonotype was counted at least ten times. V usage is TRBV4-3 and J usage is TRBJ2-4; D is undetermined. Trimming left V 0 bases short and J 6 bases short, with 6 bases between. Germline CDR1 and CDR2: LGHNA and YSLEER. The length of the CDR3 is 13 residues. This CDR3 is CASSQEPGNIQYF. The DNA of the CDR3 is TGCGCCAGCAGCCAAGAACCCGGAAACATTCAGTACTTC.

The chain has TRBV6-1 and TRBJ2-7; either TRBD1 or TRBD2 may fit D (5 bases each). Germline CDR1 and CDR2: MNHNS and SASEGT. CDR3 length: 17 amino acids. The ends were cut back, 5 bases at V and 4 bases at J, with 24 bases in the middle. The CDR3: CASSTTTSGPLTYEQYF. CDR3 bases: TGTGCCAGCAGTACCACTACCTCGGGACCCCTCACTTACGAGCAGTACTTC.

V and J are TRBV4-2 and TRBJ1-2; 7 bases fit TRBD1. The CDR3 runs to 16 residues. V lost 5 bases to trimming and J lost 1 base; unmatched junction nucleotides: 10. Germline V gene data show CDR1 as LGHNA and CDR2 as YNFKEQ. The chain's CDR3 is CASSSIPGQLNYGYTF. DNA of the CDR3: TGTGCCAGCAGCTCCATACCGGGACAGCTTAACTATGGCTACACCTTC.

The rearrangement joins TRBV30 to TRBJ2-7; TRBD1 might be the D (5 bases). CDR3 length: 15 amino acids. CDR1 and CDR2 from the germline V gene are GTSNPN and SVGIG (reference sequence). V gave up 1 base and J gave up 4 bases, with 17 bases separating them. The CDR3 sequence is CAWSAEGDLTYEQYF. CDR3 coding DNA: TGTGCCTGGAGTGCAGAAGGGGATTTGACTTACGAGCAGTACTTC.

The chain has TRBV4-1 and TRBJ1-2, with D perhaps TRBD1 (6 bases). The V end lost 4 bases, the J end lost 3 bases, and 18 bases lay between the germline ends. This CDR3 has 16 residues. Looked up from germline, CDR1 is MGHRA and CDR2 is YSYEKL. CDR3 residues: CASSPPPYRTDYGYTF. As DNA, the CDR3 is TGCGCCAGCAGCCCCCCGCCCTACCGGACAGACTATGGCTACACCTTC.

The chain couples TRBV29-1 to TRBJ2-2, with 9 nucleotides matching TRBD1. J gave up 5 bases and V 6 bases, and 13 bases lay outside the gene matches. CDR1 is SQVTM, CDR2 ANQGSEA, per germline. CDR3 length equals 16 residues. The CDR3: CSVRDRVFLGTGELFF. In nucleotides, the CDR3 is TGCAGCGTGCGGGACAGGGTGTTTTTGGGTACCGGGGAGCTGTTTTTT.

This chain connects TRBV2 to TRBJ2-3, with D unresolved. The V and J ends lost 6 bases and 0 bases respectively, with 16 bases between them. The CDR3 loop spans 16 amino acids. Germline assignment: CDR1 SNHLY and CDR2 FYNNEI. The CDR3 DNA sequence: TGTGCCAGCAGGGAATCGATGCTAGTCAGCACAGATACGCAGTATTTT. Amino acid sequence: CASRESMLVSTDTQYF.

This clonotype was counted between two and nine times. The chain recombines TRBV3-1 with TRBJ2-7, with a weak D call TRBD1 (5 bases). Trimming removed 1 base from V and 2 bases from J, with 12 bases in between. There are 15 residues in the CDR3. CDR1 and CDR2 (germline): LGHDT, YNNKEL (reference sequence). The CDR3 DNA sequence: TGTGCCAGCAGCCAAGGGGGCAGGGTCCCCTACGAGCAGTACTTC. Encoded protein: CASSQGGRVPYEQYF.

This clonotype was counted between two and nine times. The J gene is TRBJ1-4, the V gene TRBV9; tentative D call: TRBD1 (5 bases). Trimming pared 1 base from V and 8 bases from J, leaving 18 bases between. This CDR3 is built from 16 residues. In germline, CDR1 is SGDLS, CDR2 YYNGEE. CDR3 sequence: CASSVHPGQGGEKLFF. CDR3 coding DNA: TGTGCCAGCAGCGTACATCCCGGGCAGGGTGGCGAAAAACTGTTTTTT.

The chain combines TRBV4-2 with TRBJ2-7; perhaps TRBD1 as D (6 bases). This CDR3 is built from 16 residues. V was trimmed by 0 bases and J by 0 bases, leaving 12 bases between them. Per the germline V gene, CDR1 is LGHNA and CDR2 is YNFKEQ. CDR3 loop: CASSQEVNRASYEQYF. The CDR3 bases are TGTGCCAGCAGCCAAGAGGTTAACAGGGCCTCCTACGAGCAGTACTTC.

The chain combines TRBV2 with TRBJ2-1, with 8 bases matching TRBD2. The CDR3 spans 15 residues. J lost 8 bases, V lost 3 bases, and 9 bases had no gene match. In germline, CDR1 is SNHLY, CDR2 FYNNEI. CDR3 nucleotides: TGTGCCAGCAGTGAGACTAGCGAGAGAAATCATGAGCAGTTCTTC. Residues: CASSETSERNHEQFF.

This clonotype was seen only a few times. The chain employs TRBV12-3 or TRBV12-4 and TRBJ1-2, with D possibly matching TRBD1 (5 bases). Trimming pared 3 bases from V and 2 bases from J, leaving 10 bases between. The CDR3 extends over 14 amino acids. In DNA, the CDR3 is TGTGCCAGCAGTTTCGGGGCACCCAACTATGGCTACACCTTC. Protein: CASSFGAPNYGYTF.

This clonotype was found a few times. V is TRBV7-3 and J is TRBJ2-2, with 8 bases that match TRBD2. The CDR3 extends over 16 amino acids. The J segment lost 5 bases and the V segment lost 2 bases, leaving 7 bases of the junction unmatched. Germline CDR1 reads SGHTA; CDR2 reads FQGTGA. In DNA, the CDR3 is TGTGCCAGCAGCTTATACGGGACTAGATCTACCGGGGAGCTGTTTTTT. As protein: CASSLYGTRSTGELFF.

This clonotype was seen more than once but under ten times. CDR3 bases: TGTGCCAGCAGCATTAGACCCGATTCACCCCTCCACTTT. It specifies CASSIRPDSPLHF. V and J are TRBV6-6 and TRBJ1-6; unclear D gene. The CDR3 contains 13 residues. Between the trimmed V and J ends, which lost 6 bases and 8 bases, there was a span of 11 bases. The germline CDR1 and CDR2 sequences are MNHNY and SVGAGI (reference sequence).

This clonotype has more than one count but fewer than ten. This rearrangement joins TRBV28 to TRBJ1-2, with D perhaps TRBD1 (6 bases). Germline V gene data show CDR1 as MDHEN and CDR2 as SYDVKM. V lost 5 bases and J 4 bases, leaving 14 bases between the germline ends. This CDR3 has 14 residues. CDR3 amino acids: CASSKWTESYGYTF. The CDR3 DNA follows: TGTGCCAGCAGTAAATGGACAGAGTCCTATGGCTACACCTTC.

This clonotype has only a few counts. The rearrangement links TRBV6-2 or TRBV6-3 to TRBJ2-1; D remains ambiguous. This CDR3 has 18 amino acids. With 2 bases removed from V and 5 bases from J, the gap between germline ends came to 22 bases. Germline V gene sequence: CDR1 MNHEY, CDR2 SVGEGT. The CDR3 nucleotides read TGTGCCAGCAGTTACCCAAGGGATCGGTCATCCCTCCACAATGAGCAGTTCTTC. It codes for CASSYPRDRSSLHNEQFF.

This clonotype came up a few times. The chain combines TRBV12-3 or TRBV12-4 with TRBJ1-4; D not certain. The ends were cut back, 4 bases at V and 0 bases at J, with 9 bases in the middle. The CDR3 contains 15 residues. DNA of the CDR3: TGTGCCAGCAGTTGGGGTGGGACAACTAATGAAAAACTGTTTTTT. Translating it yields CASSWGGTTNEKLFF.

This clonotype was observed a few times. J is TRBJ1-3 and V is TRBV7-2, with D unclear. V lost 5 bases, J lost 8 bases, and 25 bases lay in between. The CDR3 is 17 residues long. The germline V gene encodes CDR1 SGHTA and CDR2 FQGNSA. CDR3 nucleotide sequence: TGTGCCAGCAGCGTGACCCGTGTCGGGGTTTCGGGATACACCATATATTTT. It specifies CASSVTRVGVSGYTIYF. Together with reference TRBV7-2 and TRBJ1-3, the CDR3 gives the full variable domain: GAGVSQSPSNKVTEKGKDVELRCDPISGHTALYWYRQSLGQGLEFLIYFQGNSAPDKSGLPSDRFSAERTGGSVSTLTIQRTQQEDSAVYLCASSVTRVGVSGYTIYFGEGSWLTVV.

The chain employs TRBV4-1 and TRBJ1-2; no definite D call. The CDR3 length is 16 residues. Per germline, CDR1 MGHRA and CDR2 YSYEKL. Trimming removed 3 bases from V and 5 bases from J, with 19 bases in between. CDR3 in DNA: TGCGCCAGCAGCCAGGGAGCCTTAGCGCTCCCTTATGGCTACACCTTC. This gives the protein CASSQGALALPYGYTF.

This clonotype was found a few times. J is TRBJ1-4 and V is TRBV6-5; D is uncertain. The CDR3 sequence is 14 residues long. Germline V CDR1 and CDR2: MNHEY, SVGAGI. The V gene lost 0 bases and the J gene lost 4 bases, with 6 bases spanning the gap. The CDR3 loop is CASSYSGFNEKLFF. The CDR3 region has the DNA TGTGCCAGCAGTTACTCAGGATTTAATGAAAAACTGTTTTTT.

In this sample, this clonotype turned up many times. The V and J genes are TRBV7-2 and TRBJ2-3, with 7 bases matching TRBD2. The CDR3 consists of 15 residues. Germline V CDR1 and CDR2: SGHTA, FQGNSA. V shed 5 bases, J shed 3 bases, and the junction held 8 bases outside the gene matches. CDR3 in DNA: TGTGCCAGCAGCCAGTTGGCTAGCGGAACAGATACGCAGTATTTT. This sequence encodes CASSQLASGTDTQYF.

This clonotype was counted many times. This chain links TRBV28 with TRBJ2-3; 16 bases align to TRBD2. The germline V gene has CDR1 MDHEN and CDR2 SYDVKM. The trim removed 5 bases at V and 6 bases at J, leaving 8 bases unmatched. CDR3 length: 17 residues. The CDR3 DNA reads TGTGCCAGCAGTCCTCCCGGGACTAGCGGGAGGGCCGATACGCAGTATTTT. The encoded protein is CASSPPGTSGRADTQYF.

The chain combines TRBV2 with TRBJ2-1; 15 nucleotides align to TRBD2. The V gene end was trimmed by 5 bases and the J gene end by 4 bases; junction bases not matched to a gene: 9. This CDR3 is built from 18 residues. Germline-derived CDR1 and CDR2 are SNHLY and FYNNEI. The CDR3 reads CASSLRGLAGGIYNEQFF. CDR3 DNA sequence: TGTGCCAGCAGTTTAAGGGGACTAGCGGGAGGTATTTACAATGAGCAGTTCTTC.

This clonotype has a count of ten or more. The chain joins TRBV12-3 or TRBV12-4 to TRBJ2-5; 12 positions match TRBD2. The CDR3 length is 15 residues. Germline trimming cut 6 bases from V and 5 bases from J; bases unmatched to any gene: 7. The CDR3 coding sequence is TGTGCCAGCAGCGAGACTAGCGGGGGCAGGGAGACCCAGTACTTC. It yields the protein CASSETSGGRETQYF.

The sample holds many counts of this clonotype. The chain has TRBV7-2 and TRBJ1-1; no firm D call. Germline CDR1 reads SGHTA; CDR2 reads FQGNSA. Deletions cut 1 base from V and 7 bases from J, with 10 bases between. The CDR3 has 13 residues. This chain's CDR3 is CASSLVLGNEAFF. The CDR3 DNA is TGTGCCAGCAGCTTAGTGTTGGGGAATGAAGCTTTCTTT.

The rearrangement uses TRBV13 and TRBJ1-1; 7 nucleotides align to TRBD1. Germline V gene sequence: CDR1 PRHDT, CDR2 FYEKMQ (reference sequence). V was clipped by 4 bases and J by 4 bases; unmatched bases: 6. This CDR3 comprises 14 residues. The CDR3 is CASSYGTVGTEAFF. Written as DNA, the CDR3 is TGTGCCAGCAGCTACGGGACAGTCGGCACTGAAGCTTTCTTT.

V usage is TRBV9 and J usage is TRBJ1-3; D call uncertain. The CDR3 spans 15 residues. V was clipped by 3 bases and J by 0 bases, with 10 bases between them. Per germline, CDR1 SGDLS and CDR2 YYNGEE. In nucleotides, the CDR3 is TGTGCCAGCAGCGAAGACGGGCACTCTGGAAACACCATATATTTT. Encoded protein: CASSEDGHSGNTIYF.